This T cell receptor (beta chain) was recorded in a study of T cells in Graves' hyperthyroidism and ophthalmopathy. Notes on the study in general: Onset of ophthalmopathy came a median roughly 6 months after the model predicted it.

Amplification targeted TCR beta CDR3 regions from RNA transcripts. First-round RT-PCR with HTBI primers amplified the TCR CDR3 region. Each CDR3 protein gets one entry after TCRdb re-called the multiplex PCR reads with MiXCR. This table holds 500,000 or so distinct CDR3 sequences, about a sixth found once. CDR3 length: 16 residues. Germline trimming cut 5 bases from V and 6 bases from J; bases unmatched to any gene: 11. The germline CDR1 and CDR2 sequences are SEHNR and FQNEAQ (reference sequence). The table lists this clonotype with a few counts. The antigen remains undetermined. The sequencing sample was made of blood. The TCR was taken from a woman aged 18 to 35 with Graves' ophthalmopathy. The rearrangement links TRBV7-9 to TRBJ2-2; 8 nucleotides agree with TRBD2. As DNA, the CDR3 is TGTGCCAGCAGCCCTCGAGGTAGCGGGGTATCCGGGGAGCTGTTTTTT. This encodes CASSPRGSGVSGELFF.